The 3 T cell receptor beta chains given below trace back to one sample, sequenced in a study of T cells in Graves' hyperthyroidism and ophthalmopathy. Amplification of TCR beta CDR3 regions used RNA as the template. First-round RT-PCR with HTBI primers amplified the TCR CDR3 region. One entry per CDR3 protein results from TCRdb running MiXCR on the multiplex PCR reads. The sample has 96,000 or so distinct CDR3 sequences, roughly half seen once; the top ten hold 25% to 30%. Input material: blood. All receptors derive from a woman between 40 and 55 years old with Graves' hyperthyroidism.

This clonotype was counted many times. The chain employs TRBV7-2 and TRBJ1-1; D is uncertain. V shed 6 bases and J shed 2 bases, with 13 bases lying between them. Germline assignment: CDR1 SGHTA and CDR2 FQGNSA. The CDR3 is 14 amino acids. The CDR3 DNA reads TGTGCCAGCAGTTATGGAGACGCTAACACTGAAGCTTTCTTT. Translation: CASSYGDANTEAFF.

The V call is TRBV7-2, the J call TRBJ1-3; 7 nucleotides align to TRBD1. This CDR3 is built from 15 residues. The germline CDR1 and CDR2 sequences are SGHTA and FQGNSA. Trimming removed 5 bases from V and 1 base from J; junction bases left unmatched: 5. Here the CDR3 reads CASSRATGSGNTIYF. CDR3 in DNA: TGTGCCAGCAGCCGCGCGACAGGGTCTGGAAACACCATATATTTT.

This clonotype has a single count. The chain employs TRBV14 and TRBJ2-5, with 12 nucleotides matching TRBD1. After removal of 0 bases from V and 5 bases from J, the junction contained 10 bases not matched to a gene. The germline V gene has CDR1 SGHDN and CDR2 FVKESK. The CDR3 is 18 residues long. The CDR3 protein is CASSQDSGTGGAWETQYF. The DNA for the CDR3 is TGTGCCAGCAGCCAAGATTCCGGGACAGGGGGCGCCTGGGAGACCCAGTACTTC.